Below, 7 T cell receptor beta chains from the same sample are listed, as sequenced in a study of T-cell memory formation after mild COVID-19. TCRdb reprocessed the 5' RACE reads via MiXCR and lists one record per CDR3 protein. The sample lists 6,500 to 9,000 distinct CDR3 sequences; approximately 31% were seen once. The sample consisted of PBMCs or a T cell subset sorted from them (not recorded which). Every receptor here comes from an adult woman who had mild COVID-19 (a few samples of this study predate the infection). Cell type and time point are not known.

This rearrangement joins TRBV6-2 or TRBV6-3 to TRBJ2-3; no reliable D call. V was trimmed by 4 bases and J by 2 bases, leaving 10 bases between them. Germline V gene lookup returns CDR1 MNHEY and CDR2 SVGEGT. There are 14 residues in the CDR3. DNA for the CDR3: TGTGCCAGCAGTTTGCCGGCCTTCACAGATACGCAGTATTTT. It codes for CASSLPAFTDTQYF.

V and J are TRBV12-3 or TRBV12-4 and TRBJ2-5, with 7 bases aligning to TRBD1. J gave up 2 bases and V 5 bases, and 11 bases lay outside the gene matches. CDR3 size: 16 residues. The CDR3 here is CASSRHRTGSQETQYF. The DNA of the CDR3 is TGTGCCAGCAGTCGGCATCGGACAGGCTCACAAGAGACCCAGTACTTC.

This clonotype was observed many times. The chain has TRBV29-1 and TRBJ2-1; D tentatively reads TRBD1 or TRBD2 (7 bases each). The V gene lost 6 bases and the J gene lost 7 bases, with 16 bases spanning the gap. This CDR3 is 13 amino acids long. CDR1 is SQVTM and CDR2 is ANQGSEA in the germline V gene. CDR3 sequence reads: CSVRQGGRNEQFF. The CDR3 DNA follows: TGCAGCGTCCGACAGGGAGGGAGGAATGAGCAGTTCTTC.

This clonotype was seen at least ten times. This sequence joins TRBV4-1 and TRBJ1-6, with D uncertain. The CDR3 loop spans 18 amino acids. Germline lookup yields CDR1 MGHRA and CDR2 YSYEKL. Trimming removed 1 base at V and 0 bases at J, with 13 bases between. The CDR3 nucleotides are TGCGCCAGCAGCCAAGGCCCCCCCGGCGGCTCCTATAATTCACCCCTCCACTTT. As protein: CASSQGPPGGSYNSPLHF.

The chain joins TRBV12-3 or TRBV12-4 to TRBJ1-5; no definite D call. There are 14 residues in the CDR3. The ends were cut back, 2 bases at V and 7 bases at J, with 12 bases in the middle. As DNA, the CDR3 is TGTGCCAGCAGTTTAAGCCGGGCATTCCAGCCCCAGCATTTT. Protein sequence: CASSLSRAFQPQHF.

The table lists this clonotype with many counts. The V call is TRBV5-1, the J call TRBJ1-4, with 11 bases fitting TRBD1. V lost 2 bases to trimming and J lost 6 bases; unmatched junction nucleotides: 6. Germline V lookup: CDR1 SGHRS, CDR2 YFSETQ. This CDR3 contains 16 residues. CDR3 DNA: TGCGCCAGCAGCTTCGGACAGGGGGCCGTGGATGAAAAACTGTTTTTT. It encodes CASSFGQGAVDEKLFF.

The J gene is TRBJ2-5, the V gene TRBV20-1; 9 bases are shared with TRBD2. The CDR3 covers 13 residues. Trimming cost V 2 bases and J 4 bases; bases outside gene matches: 2. From germline, CDR1 is DFQATT and CDR2 SNEGSKA (reference sequence). CDR3 in amino acids: CSARRRGGETQYF. CDR3 nucleotide sequence: TGCAGTGCTAGACGGCGGGGGGGAGAGACCCAGTACTTC.